This record looks at one T cell receptor (beta chain) sequence and its context. This clone was seen once. Its recognized antigen is unknown. Base qualities are not recorded, but no much larger clone differs from it by a single base. This record belongs to a study of blood T cell repertoires in COVID-19 (dated by TCRdb to 2019 to 2021). Notes on the research overall: Samples covering the acute and convalescent phases of COVID-19 were provided by collaborators in the United States, Italy and Spain. The prospective study material was composed of cDNA or gDNA derived from T cells, B-cell-depleted T cells, or PBMCs. Subjects who had been exposed to COVID-19, were actively infected with it, or had recovered from it provided the deeply sampled blood TCRbeta repertoires that made up the dataset. A freely available public database, intended as a resource for researchers studying the immune response to SARS-CoV-2, is where the repertoires were released. The samples were drawn from two sources: the first 160 participants of the ongoing ImmuneRACE study, and 1,254 subjects contributed by 6 global collaborators. Sample metadata almost always included a de-identified subject ID, COVID-19 status, age in years and sex. Where available, HLA class I and class II types were taken from metadata supplied by the sample provider and were not determined by assay-based typing.

The germline V gene (reference sequence) gives CDR1 as LGHDT and CDR2 as YNNKEL. The CDR3 numbers 12 residues from cysteine through phenylalanine. CDR3 DNA is the only sequence kept; it has 36 bases, read in frame from the first base. Relative to germline, V is 3 bases shorter and J is 4 bases shorter, with 6 bases between their ends. TCRbeta CDR3 regions were amplified from genomic DNA by means of the immunoSEQ Assay, a bias-controlled multiplex PCR. The authors' analysis ran thus. Nucleated cell counts per sample were estimated from amplification of reference gene primers within the assay. To quantify the absolute abundance of each unique TCRbeta CDR3 rearrangement, sequence reads were collapsed and filtered. For each sample, productive Simpson clonality was calculated by taking the square root of Simpson's diversity index across productive rearrangements. Drawn from immuneACCESS, this table holds only the in-frame rearrangements with V and J called that TCRdb kept. Clones are partly lost; checked studies trace under half to an unresolved V gene and leave the rest unexplained. Clone size and the V and J calls come from that table; the DNA yielded D and trimming. The sample includes approximately 380,000 clones, with about 85% observed a single time. Approximately 3.7% of the sample goes to the ten largest clones.

Points the paper makes about the study in general: How much clinical and demographic metadata was included differed by source and by participant, and the metadata was provided uncurated.

The collaborating institutions used their own protocols to collect whole blood in K2EDTA tubes. Collaborator samples were shipped for TCRbeta analysis as frozen whole blood, isolated PBMCs, or DNA extracted from either sample type. The V and J segments used are TRBV3-1 (or the pseudogene TRBV3-2) and TRBJ1-1; TRBD1 could be the D gene, as 5 bases match. Sequenced: peripheral blood. The clonotype was recovered from a woman aged 18-30 years with acute or convalescent COVID-19. The bases read TGTGCCAGCAGCCATGACAGCACTGAAGCTTTCTTT. Translated, this gives CASSHDSTEAFF.